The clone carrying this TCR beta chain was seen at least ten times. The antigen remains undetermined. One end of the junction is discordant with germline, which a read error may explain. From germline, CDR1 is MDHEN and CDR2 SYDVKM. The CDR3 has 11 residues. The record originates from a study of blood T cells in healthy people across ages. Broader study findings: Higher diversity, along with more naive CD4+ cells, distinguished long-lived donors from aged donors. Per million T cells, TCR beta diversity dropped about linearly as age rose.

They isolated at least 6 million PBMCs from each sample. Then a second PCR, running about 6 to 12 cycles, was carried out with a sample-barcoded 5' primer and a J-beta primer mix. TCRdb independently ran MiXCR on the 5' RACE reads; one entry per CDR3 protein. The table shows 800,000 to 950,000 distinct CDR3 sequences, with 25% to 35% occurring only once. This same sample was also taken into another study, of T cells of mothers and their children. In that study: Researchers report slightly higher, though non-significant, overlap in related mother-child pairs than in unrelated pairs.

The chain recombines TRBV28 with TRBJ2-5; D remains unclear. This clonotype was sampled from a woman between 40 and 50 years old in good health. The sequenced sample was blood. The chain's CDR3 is CASTGQETQYF. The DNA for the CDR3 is TGCGCCAGCACCGGGCAAGAGACCCAGTACTTC.